This entry describes one TCR beta chain. This specimen comes from a study of T cells expressing NK-cell markers. TCRdb reprocessed the 5' RACE reads and keeps a single row for each CDR3 protein, giving no DNA. Its table records under 500,000 distinct CDR3 sequences. This CDR3 contains 13 residues. Germline V lookup: CDR1 MNHEY, CDR2 SMNVEV (reference sequence). The source is a woman between 18 and 75 years old in good health. The rearrangement uses TRBV27 and TRBJ2-2. Sequencing was done on a sample of blood T cells: a sorted CD56 or NKG2C T cell subset, CD4+ or CD8+ T cells, or bulk PBMC T cells (not recorded which). This CDR3 reads CASSYENTGELFF.